This TCR beta chain was sequenced during a study of T cells and copy number aberrations in small-cell lung cancer. Measured with immunoSEQ multiplex PCR; TCRdb has only the in-frame clones, and not every one. The table has about 6,800 clones, around 77% seen once; the top ten hold roughly 9.9%. The V gene's germline CDR1 is GTSNPN and CDR2 SVGIG (reference sequence). This CDR3 region has 14 residues. V gave up 3 bases and J gave up 0 bases; unmatched junction bases: 2. The J gene is TRBJ2-5, the V gene TRBV30; 9 bases map to TRBD1. The specimen was normal tissue next to the tumor. The clonotype originates from a woman in her 70s with small cell lung cancer. Some clones in this sample may be carry-over from other donors' samples. CDR3 amino acids: CAWRGTGHQETQYF. The CDR3 DNA reads TGTGCCTGGAGGGGGACAGGGCACCAAGAGACCCAGTACTTC.